The 20 T cell receptor beta chains in this list originate from one sample, sequenced in a study of beta chain features in type 1 diabetes. Points from the study as a whole: Moderate but significant shortening of TCRB CDR3s was recorded in all four CD4+ subsets from Type 1 diabetes patients.

Every bit of the isolated RNA underwent reverse transcription, so sequencing read expressed TCRB transcripts. Using immunoSEQ multiplex PCR, the repertoire was profiled, and TCRdb retains in-frame clones only, with some absent. The sample has hundreds of thousands of clones, about a tenth seen once. Antigens of these TCRs are unknown. The sequenced sample was naive CD4+ T cells from blood. These receptors all stem from a man aged 25-45 years with type 1 diabetes.

This clone has a handful of counts. This chain joins TRBV4-1 and TRBJ1-4, with D hard to call. The CDR3 loop spans 14 amino acids. Trimming removed 4 bases from V and 7 bases from J, with 13 bases in between. The germline gives CDR1 MGHRA, CDR2 YSYEKL. CDR3 amino acids: CASSPDPGSEKLFF. The CDR3, as DNA: TGCGCCAGCAGCCCCGACCCCGGGAGTGAAAAACTGTTTTTT.

This clone has just a few counts. V and J are TRBV2 and TRBJ2-5; D might be TRBD2 (6 bases). Germline loops: CDR1 SNHLY, CDR2 FYNNEI. Trimming took 5 bases from V and 0 from J, leaving 10 bases between them. This CDR3 has 14 amino acids. CDR3 sequence: CASSIRGYQETQYF. As DNA, the CDR3 is TGTGCCAGCAGTATACGGGGGTACCAAGAGACCCAGTACTTC. Combining the CDR3 with reference TRBV2 and TRBJ2-5 gives the whole variable domain EPEVTQTPSHQVTQMGQEVILRCVPISNHLYFYWYRQILGQKVEFLVSFYNNEISEKSEIFDDQFSVERPDGSNFTLKIRSTKLEDSAMYFCASSIRGYQETQYFGPGTRLLVL.

This sequence joins TRBV30 and TRBJ1-2, with D perhaps matching TRBD1 (5 bases). Trimming cost V 0 bases and J 5 bases, with 13 bases left between them. The CDR3 totals 14 residues. Per the germline V gene, CDR1 is GTSNPN and CDR2 is SVGIG (reference sequence). The CDR3, as DNA: TGTGCCTGGAGTGTAGGGGATATGTGGTATGGCTACACCTTC. As protein: CAWSVGDMWYGYTF. Variable domain in full (rest from reference TRBV30 and TRBJ1-2): SQTIHQWPATLVQPVGSPLSLECTVEGTSNPNLYWYRQAAGRGLQLLFYSVGIGQISSEVPQNLSASRPQDRQFILSSKKLLLSDSGFYLCAWSVGDMWYGYTFGSGTRLTVV.

The rearrangement joins TRBV6-5 to TRBJ1-1, with 7 bases matching TRBD1. With 0 bases clipped from V and 1 base from J, the junction kept 2 bases outside the gene matches. In germline, CDR1 is MNHEY, CDR2 SVGAGI. The CDR3 length is 15 residues. The CDR3 sequence is CASSYSTGANTEAFF. The CDR3 DNA sequence: TGTGCCAGCAGTTACTCAACAGGGGCGAACACTGAAGCTTTCTTT.

The rearrangement uses TRBV6-4 and TRBJ1-2; D might be TRBD1 (5 bases). From germline, CDR1 is MRHNA and CDR2 SNTAGT. The CDR3 sequence is 16 residues long. The V end lost 1 base, the J end lost 3 bases, and 15 bases lay between the germline ends. For the CDR3, the DNA is TGTGCCAGCAGTGACTTACAAAATCAGACAGACTATGGCTACACCTTC. Amino acids: CASSDLQNQTDYGYTF.

This clone occurred a few times. The rearrangement joins TRBV2 to TRBJ2-7; no definite D call. Germline-derived CDR1 and CDR2 are SNHLY and FYNNEI. V was pared by 1 base and J by 3 bases, with 7 bases between. The CDR3 has 13 amino acids. The CDR3 protein is CASSEESFYEQYF. CDR3 DNA sequence: TGTGCCAGCAGTGAAGAATCATTCTACGAGCAGTACTTC.

The J gene is TRBJ2-1, the V gene TRBV19; 7 bases are shared with TRBD1. Germline assignment: CDR1 LNHDA and CDR2 SQIVND (reference sequence). The CDR3 consists of 14 residues. The J segment lost 7 bases and the V segment lost 5 bases, leaving 8 bases of the junction unmatched. The CDR3 DNA reads TGTGCCAGTAGTCCCCGGGACAGTCGGAATGAGCAGTTCTTC. Protein product: CASSPRDSRNEQFF.

Many counts were recorded for this clone. V gene TRBV29-1 combines with J gene TRBJ2-5; D gene unclear. Trimming removed 7 bases at V and 5 bases at J, with 14 bases between. Germline loops: CDR1 SQVTM, CDR2 ANQGSEA. The CDR3 totals 12 residues. CDR3 bases: TGCAGCGCTACGACTGGGTTGGAGACCCAGTACTTC. Translated, it gives CSATTGLETQYF.

This clone has a handful of counts. The chain joins TRBV7-9 to TRBJ2-6; a weak D match, TRBD1 (5 bases). The CDR3 consists of 15 residues. V lost 5 bases and J lost 4, with 12 bases in between. The germline CDR1 and CDR2 sequences are SEHNR and FQNEAQ (reference sequence). CDR3 protein: CASSVTGPGANVLTF. CDR3 sequence (DNA): TGTGCCAGCAGCGTCACAGGTCCCGGGGCCAACGTCCTGACTTTC.

Only a few counts were recorded for this clone. This chain joins TRBV6-5 and TRBJ2-7, with D tentatively TRBD1 (6 bases). V dropped 5 bases and J dropped 3 bases, with 11 bases sitting between them. Germline loops: CDR1 MNHEY, CDR2 SVGAGI. The CDR3 is made up of 13 amino acids. The CDR3: CASSGLQGYEQYF. The CDR3 region has the DNA TGTGCCAGCAGTGGGTTACAGGGCTACGAGCAGTACTTC.

The chain joins TRBV30 to TRBJ1-2; D is undetermined. Trimming left V 1 base short and J 4 bases short, with 10 bases between. Germline CDR1 is GTSNPN and CDR2 is SVGIG (reference sequence). CDR3 length: 13 residues. CDR3 sequence reads: CAWSATALYGYTF. In nucleotides, the CDR3 is TGTGCCTGGAGTGCCACAGCTCTCTATGGCTACACCTTC.

V and J are TRBV5-1 and TRBJ2-7, with unresolved D. Trimming cost V 3 bases and J 0 bases, with 13 bases left between them. Germline CDR1 and CDR2: SGHRS and YFSETQ. The CDR3 runs to 15 residues. The CDR3 bases are TGCGCCAGCAGCTCCGCCGGCGCGGCCTCCTACGAGCAGTACTTC. Protein product: CASSSAGAASYEQYF.

The chain is built from TRBV7-2 and TRBJ2-7; TRBD2 agrees at 7 bases. Germline CDR1 reads SGHTA; CDR2 reads FQGNSA. The CDR3 loop spans 14 amino acids. J was trimmed by 4 bases and V by 1 base; bases with no gene match: 4. The CDR3 coding sequence is TGTGCCAGCAGCTTAGAGCGGGGTAATTACGAGCAGTACTTC. Translating gives CASSLERGNYEQYF.

This chain joins TRBV18 and TRBJ2-3, with 8 positions matching TRBD2. The CDR3 totals 15 residues. V lost 3 bases and J lost 2; bases outside the gene matches: 4. Germline V gene sequence: CDR1 KGHSH, CDR2 LQKENI. CDR3: CASSPRLANTDTQYF. CDR3 sequence (DNA): TGTGCCAGCTCACCCCGACTAGCGAACACAGATACGCAGTATTTT. The variable domain in full, completed from reference TRBV18 and TRBJ2-3, reads NAGVMQNPRHLVRRRGQEARLRCSPMKGHSHVYWYRQLPEEGLKFMVYLQKENIIDESGMPKERFSAEFPKEGPSILRIQQVVRGDSAAYFCASSPRLANTDTQYFGPGTRLTVL.

This chain connects TRBV5-4 to TRBJ2-5; possible D gene TRBD2, 5 bases. The CDR3 is 15 amino acids. CDR1 SGHNT and CDR2 YYREEE come from the germline V gene (reference sequence). With 4 bases removed from V and 5 bases from J, the gap between germline ends came to 18 bases. CDR3 DNA: TGTGCCAGCAGCGGAGGCCAGGCGCGCGGGGAGACCCAGTACTTC. It translates to CASSGGQARGETQYF.

This sequence joins TRBV29-1 and TRBJ1-1; D is possibly TRBD1 (6 bases). The V gene's germline CDR1 is SQVTM and CDR2 ANQGSEA. CDR3 size: 13 residues. Trimming stripped 7 bases from V and 3 bases from J, with 15 bases between. The CDR3 DNA reads TGCAGCGGAGGGGACGAGGGGGACACTGAAGCTTTCTTT. This gives the protein CSGGDEGDTEAFF.

This clone was counted a few times. The rearrangement uses TRBV2 and TRBJ1-2; D ambiguous. Trimming took 4 bases from V and 2 from J, leaving 8 bases between them. CDR1 and CDR2 from the germline V gene are SNHLY and FYNNEI. The CDR3 has 13 amino acids. CDR3 sequence: CASSGGQNYGYTF. The CDR3 DNA follows: TGTGCCAGCAGTGGAGGGCAGAACTATGGCTACACCTTC.

This sequence joins TRBV6-5 and TRBJ1-5; D ambiguous. This CDR3 comprises 14 residues. Germline values: CDR1 MNHEY, CDR2 SVGAGI. Between the trimmed V and J ends, which lost 5 bases and 1 base, there was a span of 9 bases. CDR3 sequence: CASSPQRSNQPQHF. The CDR3 bases are TGTGCCAGCAGTCCCCAGAGGAGCAATCAGCCCCAGCATTTT.

The table lists this clone with a few counts. The chain couples TRBV28 to TRBJ1-5; 8 positions match TRBD1. J was trimmed by 4 bases and V by 6 bases; bases with no gene match: 2. The CDR3 is made up of 13 amino acids. Germline CDR1 is MDHEN and CDR2 is SYDVKM. CDR3 protein: CASSGQGNQPQHF. The CDR3 DNA is TGTGCCAGCAGCGGACAGGGTAATCAGCCCCAGCATTTT.

The genes are TRBV14 and TRBJ1-2, with 11 bases lining up with TRBD1. The germline CDR1 and CDR2 sequences are SGHDN and FVKESK. The V gene end was trimmed by 3 bases and the J gene end by 7 bases; junction bases not matched to a gene: 7. This CDR3 spans 15 amino acids. The CDR3 protein is CASSHRTGGLRGYTF. CDR3 nucleotides: TGTGCCAGCAGCCACCGGACAGGGGGCTTGCGTGGCTACACCTTC.